The rows below give T cell receptor beta chains drawn from one sample of a study of OX40 agonist ivuxolimab in advanced cancers. Measured with immunoSEQ multiplex PCR; TCRdb has only the in-frame clones, and not every one. The table records 75,000 to 100,000 clones, 80% to 90% of them present only once. Sequenced here: CD4+ or CD8+ T cells sorted from blood, sampled in a trial of the OX40 agonist ivuxolimab. The receptors were sampled from an adult with an advanced solid tumor such as melanoma, head and neck, liver or kidney cancer. The CDR3 runs from the conserved cysteine through the conserved F or W. Clone size is shown for a subset of rows, as once, few, many or a class of expanded clone.

j_call clone_size v_call cdr3_aa
TRBJ1-1 few TRBV30 CAWSGQSEAFF
TRBJ2-1 . TRBV29-1 CSVVVARTSLYNEQFF
TRBJ2-2 . TRBV7-8 CASSLRLAGGPNSGELFF
TRBJ2-3 . TRBV7-2 CASSRGRQTDTQYF
TRBJ2-3 once TRBV5-1 CASSPGGSAQGPTDTQYF
TRBJ1-4 . TRBV30 CAWSATGVEEKLFF
TRBJ2-7 . TRBV23-1 CASSQDNSYEQYF
TRBJ2-7 once TRBV11-2 CASSRTGVYEQYF
TRBJ2-7 . TRBV11-2 CASSLDRDYYEQYF
TRBJ1-6 . TRBV19 CASSIQGGDSPLHF